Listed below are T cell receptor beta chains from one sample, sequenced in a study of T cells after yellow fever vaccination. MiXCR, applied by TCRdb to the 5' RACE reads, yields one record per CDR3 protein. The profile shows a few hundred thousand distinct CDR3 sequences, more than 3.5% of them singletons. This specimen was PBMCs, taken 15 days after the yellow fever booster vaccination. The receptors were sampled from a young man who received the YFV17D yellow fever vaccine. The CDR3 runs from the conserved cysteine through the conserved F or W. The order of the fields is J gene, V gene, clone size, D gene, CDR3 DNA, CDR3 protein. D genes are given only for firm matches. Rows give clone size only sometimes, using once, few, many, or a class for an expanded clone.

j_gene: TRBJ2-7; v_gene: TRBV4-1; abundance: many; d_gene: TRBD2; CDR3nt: TGCGCCAGCAGCCAAAGGCCTGGGACTAGCGGAACCTACGAGCAGTACTTC; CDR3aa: CASSQRPGTSGTYEQYF
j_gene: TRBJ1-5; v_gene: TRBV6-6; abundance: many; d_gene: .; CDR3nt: TGTGCCAGCAGAATCAGAGACAATCAGCCCCAGCATTTT; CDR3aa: CASRIRDNQPQHF
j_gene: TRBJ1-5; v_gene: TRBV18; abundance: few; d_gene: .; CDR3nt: TGTGCCAGCTCAAAGGCCAGTAACCAGCCCCAGCATTTT; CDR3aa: CASSKASNQPQHF
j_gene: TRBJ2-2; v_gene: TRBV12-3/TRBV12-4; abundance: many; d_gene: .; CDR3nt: TGTGCCAGCAGTCGCAGGGACCCCGGGGAGCTGTTTTTT; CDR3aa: CASSRRDPGELFF
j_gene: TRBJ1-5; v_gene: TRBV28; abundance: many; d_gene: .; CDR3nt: TGTGCCAGCGACCTAAAAAAGTGGGGAAGCGGCAATCAGCCCCAGCATTTT; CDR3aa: CASDLKKWGSGNQPQHF
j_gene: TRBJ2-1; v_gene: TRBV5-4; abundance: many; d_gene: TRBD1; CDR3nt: TGTGCCAGCAGCGCCCCGGACAGGGAGTTCTACAATGAGCAGTTCTTC; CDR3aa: CASSAPDREFYNEQFF
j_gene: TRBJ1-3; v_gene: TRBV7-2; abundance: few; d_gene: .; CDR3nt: TGTGCCAGCAGCCAGGGGAGGGGGACCATATATTTT; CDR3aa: CASSQGRGTIYF
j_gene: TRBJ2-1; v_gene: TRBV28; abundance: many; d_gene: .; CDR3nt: TGTGCCAGCAGTTTAATTGGTAATGAGCAGTTCTTC; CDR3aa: CASSLIGNEQFF
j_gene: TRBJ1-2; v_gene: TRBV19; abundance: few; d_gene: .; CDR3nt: TGTGCCAGTAGCACAGGCAGTACTAACTATGGCTACACCTTC; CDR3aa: CASSTGSTNYGYTF
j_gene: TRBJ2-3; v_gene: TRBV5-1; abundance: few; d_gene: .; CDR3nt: TGCGCCAGCAGCTTGGCTAGGGCAGGGGACGCAGATACGCAGTATTTT; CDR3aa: CASSLARAGDADTQYF
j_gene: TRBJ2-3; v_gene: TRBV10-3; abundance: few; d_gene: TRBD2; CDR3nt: TGTGCCATCAGTGATTTGACTAGCGGGGGTAGCACAGATACGCAGTATTTT; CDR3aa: CAISDLTSGGSTDTQYF
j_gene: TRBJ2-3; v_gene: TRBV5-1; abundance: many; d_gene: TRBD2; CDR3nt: TGCGCCAGCAGCTTTACTAGCGGGGGGGCCACAGATACGCAGTATTTT; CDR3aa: CASSFTSGGATDTQYF
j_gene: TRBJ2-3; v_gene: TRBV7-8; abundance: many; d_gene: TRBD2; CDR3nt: TGTGCCAGCAGCTTATGGGACTATGCTAGCACAGATACGCAGTATTTT; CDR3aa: CASSLWDYASTDTQYF
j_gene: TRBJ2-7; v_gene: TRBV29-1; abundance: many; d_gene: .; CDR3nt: TGCAGCGTTTTCCTAGACTCAAGCTCCTACGAGCAGTACTTC; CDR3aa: CSVFLDSSSYEQYF
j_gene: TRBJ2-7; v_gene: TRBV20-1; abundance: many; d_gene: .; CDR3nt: TGCAGTGCAGTCACAGGGCCCCACGAGCAGTACTTC; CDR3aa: CSAVTGPHEQYF
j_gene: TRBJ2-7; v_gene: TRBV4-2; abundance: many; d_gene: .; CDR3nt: TGTGCCAGCAGCCAATCTACAGGGTGGCAGTACTTC; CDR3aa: CASSQSTGWQYF
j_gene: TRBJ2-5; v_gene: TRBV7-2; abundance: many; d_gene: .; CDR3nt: TGTGCCAGCAGCTTGGAGTTCGGGACCCAGTACTTC; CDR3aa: CASSLEFGTQYF
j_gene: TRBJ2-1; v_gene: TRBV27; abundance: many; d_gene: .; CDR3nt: TGTGCCAGCAGTTTTCCGGAGAGCTCCTACAATGAGCAGTTCTTC; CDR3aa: CASSFPESSYNEQFF
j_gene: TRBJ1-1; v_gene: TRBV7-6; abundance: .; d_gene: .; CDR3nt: TGTGCCAGCAGCTTAGCGGTAGGGCCGGACACTGAAGCTTTCTTT; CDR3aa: CASSLAVGPDTEAFF
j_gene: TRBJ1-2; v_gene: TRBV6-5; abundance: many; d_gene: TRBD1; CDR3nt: TGTGCCAGCAGTTCAACAGGGGAATATGGCTACACCTTC; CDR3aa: CASSSTGEYGYTF
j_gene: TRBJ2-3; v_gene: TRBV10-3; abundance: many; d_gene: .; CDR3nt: TGTGCCATCAGTGAGTCGTCGGGGGTCGGGACAGATACGCAGTATTTT; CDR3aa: CAISESSGVGTDTQYF
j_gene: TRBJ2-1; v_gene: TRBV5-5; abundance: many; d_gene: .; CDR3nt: TGTGCCAGCAGCATACAAGGCTCGAGCTCCTACAATGAGCAGTTCTTC; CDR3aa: CASSIQGSSSYNEQFF
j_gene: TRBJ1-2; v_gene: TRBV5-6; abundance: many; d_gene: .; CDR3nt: TGTGCCAGCAGCTCGTCGTCCCGGGTTGACTATGGCTACACCTTC; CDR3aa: CASSSSSRVDYGYTF
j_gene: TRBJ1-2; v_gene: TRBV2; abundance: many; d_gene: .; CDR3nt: TGTGCCAGCAGTGAAGCTAAACGGAACTATGGCTACACCTTC; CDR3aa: CASSEAKRNYGYTF
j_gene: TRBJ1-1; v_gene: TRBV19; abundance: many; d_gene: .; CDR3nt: TGTGCCAGTAGGACCACAGGTTACACTGAAGCTTTCTTT; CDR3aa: CASRTTGYTEAFF
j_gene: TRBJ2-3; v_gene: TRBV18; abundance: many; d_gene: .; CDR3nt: TGTGCCAGCTCACCAACCGCCCCAAGAGATACGCAGTATTTT; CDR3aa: CASSPTAPRDTQYF
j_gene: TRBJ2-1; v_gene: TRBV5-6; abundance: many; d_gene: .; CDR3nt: TGTGCCAGCAGCACGGCCCAGACCGCTTCCATGGTGAAATCCCTCTTC; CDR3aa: CASSTAQTASMVKSLF
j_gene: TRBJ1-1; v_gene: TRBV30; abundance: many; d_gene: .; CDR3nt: TGTGCCTGGGCCGGACAGCCGAACACTGAAGCTTTCTTT; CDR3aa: CAWAGQPNTEAFF
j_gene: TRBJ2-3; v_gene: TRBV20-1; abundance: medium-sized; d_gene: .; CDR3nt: TGCAGTGCGTTCCAGGGGGGACCCAATACGCAGTATTTT; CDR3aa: CSAFQGGPNTQYF
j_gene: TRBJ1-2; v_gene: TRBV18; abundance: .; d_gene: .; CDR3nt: TGTGCCAGCTCACCATTCTCCGGGACGGGGAACGGCTTCTATGGCTACACCTTC; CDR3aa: CASSPFSGTGNGFYGYTF
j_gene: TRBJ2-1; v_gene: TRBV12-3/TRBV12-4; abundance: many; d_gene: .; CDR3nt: TGTGCCAGCCGATGGTCGACGTTAAATGAGCAGTTCTTC; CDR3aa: CASRWSTLNEQFF
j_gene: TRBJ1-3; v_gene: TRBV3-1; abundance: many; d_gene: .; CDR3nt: TGTGCCAGCAGCCAAGAGCCTTATGGATCCGGAAACACCATATATTTT; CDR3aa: CASSQEPYGSGNTIYF
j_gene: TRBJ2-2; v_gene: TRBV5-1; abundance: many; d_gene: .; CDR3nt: TGCGCCAGCAGCTTGGCGGTGGATGGACTCACCGGGGAGCTGTTTTTT; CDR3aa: CASSLAVDGLTGELFF
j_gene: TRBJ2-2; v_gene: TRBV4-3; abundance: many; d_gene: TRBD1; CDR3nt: TGCGCCAGCAGCCGGATACAGGGGGACACCGGGGAGCTGTTTTTT; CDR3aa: CASSRIQGDTGELFF
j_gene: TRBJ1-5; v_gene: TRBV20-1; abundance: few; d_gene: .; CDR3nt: TGCAGTGCTAGGATGGGTGGCAATCAGCCCCAGCATTTT; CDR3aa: CSARMGGNQPQHF
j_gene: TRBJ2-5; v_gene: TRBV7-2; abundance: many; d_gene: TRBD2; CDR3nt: TGTGCCAGCAGCTTAGAGCGGGGGGGCATAGAGACCCAGTACTTC; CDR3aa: CASSLERGGIETQYF
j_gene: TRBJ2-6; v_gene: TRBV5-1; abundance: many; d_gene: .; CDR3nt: TGCGCCAGCAGCCCTAGGACTTCTGGGGCCAACGTCCTGACTTTC; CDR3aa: CASSPRTSGANVLTF
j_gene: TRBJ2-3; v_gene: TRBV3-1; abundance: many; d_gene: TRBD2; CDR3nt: TGTGCCAGCAGCCAAGGGCTAGCGGGGGCCACAGATACGCAGTATTTT; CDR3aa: CASSQGLAGATDTQYF
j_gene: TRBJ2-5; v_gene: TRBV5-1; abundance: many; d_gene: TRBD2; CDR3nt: TGCGCCAGCAGTGCTCCGGGACTAGCTGTAGAGACCCAGTACTTC; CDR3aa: CASSAPGLAVETQYF
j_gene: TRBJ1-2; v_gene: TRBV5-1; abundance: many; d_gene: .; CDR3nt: TGCGCCAGCAGCGCCGCTTACACCTCTCCATATGGCTACACCTTC; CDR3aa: CASSAAYTSPYGYTF
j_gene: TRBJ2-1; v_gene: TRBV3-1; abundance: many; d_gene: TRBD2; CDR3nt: TGTGCCAGCAGCCACACGGGACTAGGCTACAATGAGCAGTTCTTC; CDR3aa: CASSHTGLGYNEQFF